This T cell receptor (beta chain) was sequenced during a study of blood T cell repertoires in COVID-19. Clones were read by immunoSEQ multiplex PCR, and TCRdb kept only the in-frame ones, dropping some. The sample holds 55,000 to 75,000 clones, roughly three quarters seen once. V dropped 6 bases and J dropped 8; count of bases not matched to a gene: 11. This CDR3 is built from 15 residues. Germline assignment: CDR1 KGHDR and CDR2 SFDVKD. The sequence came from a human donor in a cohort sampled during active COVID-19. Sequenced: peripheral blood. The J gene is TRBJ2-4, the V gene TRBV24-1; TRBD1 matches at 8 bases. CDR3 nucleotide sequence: TGTGCCACCAGTCGTGGGGGGACAGGACGTGACATTCAGTACTTC. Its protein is CATSRGGTGRDIQYF.